A selection of T cell receptor beta chains follows, all from one sample in a study of T-cell memory formation after mild COVID-19. TCRdb processed the 5' RACE reads anew with MiXCR; each CDR3 protein has one entry. Of 450,000 to 650,000 distinct CDR3 sequences detected, 20% appear once; the ten largest clones hold roughly an eighth. The sequencing sample was made of PBMCs or a T cell subset sorted from them (not recorded which). The receptors derive from an adult woman who had mild COVID-19 (a few samples of this study predate the infection). Cell type and time point are not known. Both conserved end residues are part of each CDR3. D genes are given only for firm matches. Only some rows state a clone size, as once, few, many or a class for expanded clones.

J gene	clone size	V gene	D gene	CDR3 DNA	CDR3 protein
TRBJ2-2	NA	TRBV5-1	NA	TGCGCCAGCAGCTTGAGGGGTCAGGGCACCGGGGAGCTGTTTTTT	CASSLRGQGTGELFF
TRBJ2-3	few	TRBV6-2/TRBV6-3	NA	TGTGCCAGCAGTTTCGGAGGAATACTCACAGATACGCAGTATTTT	CASSFGGILTDTQYF
TRBJ2-5	NA	TRBV7-9	TRBD1	TGTGCCTGCGGGACAGGGTTGAAAGAGACCCAGTACTTC	CACGTGLKETQYF
TRBJ2-7	NA	TRBV15	NA	TGTGCCACCAGCAGAGAGGGTACCGGGACCTACGAGCAGTACTTC	CATSREGTGTYEQYF
TRBJ2-1	once	TRBV10-3	NA	TGTGCCATCAGTGACCCCAACACGGCCGATGAGCAGTTCTTC	CAISDPNTADEQFF
TRBJ1-5	few	TRBV10-3	NA	TGTGCCATCAGTGAGACTTTCCGGGACCCCAATCAGCCCCAGCATTTT	CAISETFRDPNQPQHF
TRBJ1-1	NA	TRBV2	NA	TGTGCCAGCAGTCTGAAAATGAACACTGAAGCTTTCTTT	CASSLKMNTEAFF
TRBJ2-1	NA	TRBV7-2	NA	TGTGCCAGCAGCCCAGTGAGGCGGAGCTCCTACAATGAGCAGTTCTTC	CASSPVRRSSYNEQFF
TRBJ2-1	NA	TRBV5-4	TRBD2	TGTGCCAGCAGCGGACTTAGCGGGTCCTACAATGAGCAGTTCTTC	CASSGLSGSYNEQFF
TRBJ2-3	NA	TRBV12-3/TRBV12-4	TRBD2	TGTGCCAGCAGTTTAGTCGGGACTAGCGTGGGGCCAGATACGCAGTATTTT	CASSLVGTSVGPDTQYF
TRBJ2-1	many	TRBV7-2	NA	TGTGCCAGCAGCTTCCTCAATGAGCAGTTCTTC	CASSFLNEQFF
TRBJ2-3	few	TRBV4-1	TRBD2	TGCGCCAGCAGCCCCTCACAACTAGCGACGTTGGCAGATACGCAGTATTTT	CASSPSQLATLADTQYF
TRBJ2-3	NA	TRBV23-1	NA	TGCGCCAGGGTTCAGGGTCGGACAGACGCAGATACGCAGTATTTT	CARVQGRTDADTQYF
TRBJ2-2	few	TRBV5-1	TRBD1	TGCGCCAGCAGCTCAAATATGGACAGGCCGACCGGGGAGCTGTTTTTT	CASSSNMDRPTGELFF
TRBJ1-4	NA	TRBV15	NA	TGTGCCACCAGCAGAGATGGTAGGACTGAGGAAAAACTGTTTTTT	CATSRDGRTEEKLFF
TRBJ1-5	NA	TRBV19	NA	TGTGCCAGTAGTCAATATAGCAATCAGCCCCAGCATTTT	CASSQYSNQPQHF
TRBJ2-1	NA	TRBV12-3/TRBV12-4	NA	TGTGCCAGCAGGACTACCTCCGGTTACAATGAGCAGTTCTTC	CASRTTSGYNEQFF
TRBJ2-3	few	TRBV10-3	NA	TGTGCCATCAGTGAGATACAGGAGCCAGATACGCAGTATTTT	CAISEIQEPDTQYF
TRBJ1-2	few	TRBV12-3/TRBV12-4	TRBD1	TGTGCCACCAGGACAGGGATTGGCTACACCTTC	CATRTGIGYTF
TRBJ1-2	few	TRBV6-6	NA	TGTGCCAGCAGTTACTATACAGGGCAGAACTATGGCTACACCTTC	CASSYYTGQNYGYTF
TRBJ2-7	few	TRBV20-1	TRBD2	TGCAGTGCTGGGACTAGCGGGAATTTTGGCGAGCAGTACTTC	CSAGTSGNFGEQYF
TRBJ1-1	NA	TRBV9	NA	TGTGCCAGCAGCGTAGCAGGGGCCAAGAACACTGAAGCTTTCTTT	CASSVAGAKNTEAFF
TRBJ2-1	NA	TRBV20-1	NA	TGCAGTGCTGAAGGGTACTACAGGGAAAATGAGCAGTTCTTC	CSAEGYYRENEQFF
TRBJ2-7	NA	TRBV12-3/TRBV12-4	NA	TGTGCCAGCAGTTTAGCGCCGGTGGAGCACGAGCAGTACTTC	CASSLAPVEHEQYF
TRBJ2-1	few	TRBV5-1	NA	TGCGCCAGCGTCCCCACGGAAGGTCGCGCGGGTGAGCAGTTCTTC	CASVPTEGRAGEQFF
TRBJ2-7	NA	TRBV19	NA	TGTGCCAGTAGTATCGCCTTCGAGGCAGAGAACTACGAGCAGTACTTC	CASSIAFEAENYEQYF
TRBJ2-3	few	TRBV10-3	TRBD2	TGTGCCATCAGGTTAGCGGGAGCCCTCACAGATACGCAGTATTTT	CAIRLAGALTDTQYF